Listed below are T cell receptor beta chains from one sample, sequenced in a study of T cells expressing NK-cell markers. Using the 5' RACE reads, TCRdb records one entry per CDR3 protein without DNA. The sample totals around 110,000 distinct CDR3 sequences. The sequencing input was blood T cells: a sorted CD56 or NKG2C T cell subset, CD4+ or CD8+ T cells, or bulk PBMC T cells (not recorded which). All receptors come from a woman between 18 and 69 years old in good health. Both conserved end residues are part of each CDR3.

V gene: TRBV20-1
J gene: TRBJ2-7
CDR3 protein: CSAREAGRPRNYEQYF

V gene: TRBV27
J gene: TRBJ1-1
CDR3 protein: CASSAAVNTEAFF

V gene: TRBV27
J gene: TRBJ1-5
CDR3 protein: CASSLYPPGQPQHF

V gene: TRBV12-3/TRBV12-4
J gene: TRBJ2-7
CDR3 protein: CASSWPGGRIYEQYF

V gene: TRBV5-5
J gene: TRBJ2-1
CDR3 protein: CASSSASGSYNEQFF

V gene: TRBV12-3/TRBV12-4
J gene: TRBJ2-2
CDR3 protein: CASSFQGAYTGELFF

V gene: TRBV5-6
J gene: TRBJ1-5
CDR3 protein: CASSLIQGGQPQHF

V gene: TRBV5-3
J gene: TRBJ2-5
CDR3 protein: CARSLKWDVGVQETQYF

V gene: TRBV4-3
J gene: TRBJ2-1
CDR3 protein: CASSRSSGPDTYNEQFF

V gene: TRBV12-3/TRBV12-4
J gene: TRBJ2-1
CDR3 protein: CASSLTSGGLNEQFF

V gene: TRBV6-5
J gene: TRBJ2-5
CDR3 protein: CASSFTGQETQYF

V gene: TRBV7-9
J gene: TRBJ2-2
CDR3 protein: CATPREAGELFF

V gene: TRBV29-1
J gene: TRBJ2-7
CDR3 protein: CSGGGGRSYEQYF

V gene: TRBV27
J gene: TRBJ1-6
CDR3 protein: CASSLLQGNRSPLHF

V gene: TRBV6-5
J gene: TRBJ2-1
CDR3 protein: CASSYSTSGVGEQFF

V gene: TRBV6-1
J gene: TRBJ2-2
CDR3 protein: CASSAGSHTGELFF

V gene: TRBV29-1
J gene: TRBJ2-3
CDR3 protein: CSVSSGGHGRVADTQYF

V gene: TRBV5-4
J gene: TRBJ1-6
CDR3 protein: CAVPGTENSPLHF

V gene: TRBV12-3/TRBV12-4
J gene: TRBJ2-5
CDR3 protein: CASSLPGPQETQYF

V gene: TRBV12-3/TRBV12-4
J gene: TRBJ2-7
CDR3 protein: CASRAGSSSIYEQYF

V gene: TRBV4-3
J gene: TRBJ2-1
CDR3 protein: CASSQSPGSLNEQFF

V gene: TRBV9
J gene: TRBJ2-3
CDR3 protein: CASSIGVSTDTQYF

V gene: TRBV7-2
J gene: TRBJ2-5
CDR3 protein: CASSLTDPGTQYF

V gene: TRBV24-1
J gene: TRBJ2-1
CDR3 protein: CATSDPDGPEGYNEQFF

V gene: TRBV19
J gene: TRBJ2-1
CDR3 protein: CASSWGGLSYNEQFF

V gene: TRBV6-4
J gene: TRBJ2-2
CDR3 protein: CASSDSTANTGELFF

V gene: TRBV24-1
J gene: TRBJ2-5
CDR3 protein: CATSDLTSTETQYF

V gene: TRBV2
J gene: TRBJ1-1
CDR3 protein: CASSTGPWAEAFF

V gene: TRBV15
J gene: TRBJ2-2
CDR3 protein: CATISEPATNTGELFF

V gene: TRBV7-2
J gene: TRBJ1-5
CDR3 protein: CASSGTASNQPQHF

V gene: TRBV7-2
J gene: TRBJ2-1
CDR3 protein: CASSWLGGEQFF

V gene: TRBV7-3
J gene: TRBJ2-7
CDR3 protein: CASSSEGASSEQYF

V gene: TRBV29-1
J gene: TRBJ2-5
CDR3 protein: CSVVLVGETQYF

V gene: TRBV29-1
J gene: TRBJ2-2
CDR3 protein: CVGAGGMNGELFF

V gene: TRBV11-2
J gene: TRBJ2-1
CDR3 protein: CASSWGPSSYNEQFF

V gene: TRBV18
J gene: TRBJ1-1
CDR3 protein: CASSLRGGDTEAFF

V gene: TRBV28
J gene: TRBJ2-1
CDR3 protein: CASSLWGGGSSYNEQFF

V gene: TRBV6-2/TRBV6-3
J gene: TRBJ2-1
CDR3 protein: CASSPLRGSYNEQFF

V gene: TRBV4-3
J gene: TRBJ1-4
CDR3 protein: CASSENTYLGEKLFF

V gene: TRBV6-4
J gene: TRBJ2-1
CDR3 protein: CASSDSGGEGWNEQFF

V gene: TRBV6-5
J gene: TRBJ1-1
CDR3 protein: CASSYLQGNTEAFF

V gene: TRBV4-1
J gene: TRBJ2-1
CDR3 protein: CASSQEAPQGGNEQFF

V gene: TRBV7-9
J gene: TRBJ2-2
CDR3 protein: CASSRTSGETGELFF

V gene: TRBV12-3/TRBV12-4
J gene: TRBJ2-5
CDR3 protein: CASSPGVRETQYF